Shown below are 30 T cell receptor beta chains from a single sample sequenced in a study of CD8 T cells in Susac syndrome. With random hexamers, reverse transcription was performed on about 0.45 to 1 ug of RNA. One entry per CDR3 protein results from TCRdb running MiXCR on the immunoSEQ multiplex PCR reads. The top ten hold around 0.94% of the sample, which has approximately 83,000 distinct CDR3 sequences, approximately 93% seen once. Sequencing was carried out using CD8+ T cells from PBMCs. The source is a human donor with Susac syndrome.

This clonotype was seen only once. This chain links TRBV7-9 with TRBJ2-2; D uncertain. CDR1 is SEHNR, CDR2 FQNEAQ, per germline (reference sequence). This CDR3 is 12 amino acids long. Trimming stripped 6 bases from V and 8 bases from J, with 10 bases between. In nucleotides, the CDR3 is TGTGCCAGCAGGCCCCCCAAAGGGGAGCTGTTTTTT. This encodes CASRPPKGELFF.

This chain joins TRBV19 and TRBJ2-5; 7 nucleotides align to TRBD2. There are 13 residues in the CDR3. V was clipped by 9 bases and J by 5 bases; unmatched bases: 9. Germline values: CDR1 LNHDA, CDR2 SQIVND (reference sequence). CDR3 amino acids: CASSGGSRETQYF. The DNA for the CDR3 is TGTGCCAGCTCGGGGGGAAGTCGGGAGACCCAGTACTTC.

This rearrangement joins TRBV25-1 to TRBJ1-2, with a possible D match to TRBD1 (5 bases). Germline V gene data show CDR1 as MGHDK and CDR2 as SYGVNS. The ends were cut back, 6 bases at V and 4 bases at J, with 12 bases in the middle. This CDR3 is built from 13 residues. The CDR3 region is CASSQGRIYGYTF. CDR3 in DNA: TGTGCCAGCAGCCAGGGACGGATCTATGGCTACACCTTC.

The rearrangement uses TRBV28 and TRBJ2-7; TRBD1 matches 8 bases. The CDR3 consists of 15 residues. Germline lookup yields CDR1 MDHEN and CDR2 SYDVKM. Losses at the gene ends were 3 bases for V and 2 bases for J; bases not matched to a gene: 6. CDR3 region: CASSLSGQGAYEQYF. Here the CDR3 DNA reads TGTGCCAGCAGTTTGTCTGGACAGGGCGCCTACGAGCAGTACTTC.

The chain is built from TRBV4-2 and TRBJ2-1, with 10 nucleotides matching TRBD2. V shed 0 bases and J 12 bases; nucleotides not matched to a gene: 11. Germline V CDR1 and CDR2: LGHNA, YNFKEQ. The CDR3 is 16 amino acids. CDR3 in amino acids: CASSQDELAGERVQFF. The CDR3 DNA reads TGTGCCAGCAGCCAAGATGAGCTAGCGGGAGAACGGGTGCAGTTCTTC.

J is TRBJ2-5 and V is TRBV28; 7 bases are shared with TRBD1. V trimming: 6 bases; J trimming: 1 base; junction bases outside the gene matches: 8. Germline V gene data show CDR1 as MDHEN and CDR2 as SYDVKM. CDR3 length: 15 residues. This CDR3 reads CASRPDRAIQETQYF. As DNA, the CDR3 is TGTGCCAGCAGACCCGACAGGGCCATCCAAGAGACCCAGTACTTC.

V is TRBV19 and J is TRBJ1-5; D might be TRBD1 (6 bases). The CDR3 loop spans 16 amino acids. The V end was cut by 0 bases, the J end by 0 bases, with 9 bases between. Germline V gene sequence: CDR1 LNHDA, CDR2 SQIVND (reference sequence). The CDR3 DNA reads TGTGCCAGTAGTATAGACAGGGGTTCTAGCAATCAGCCCCAGCATTTT. Its translation: CASSIDRGSSNQPQHF.

The chain is built from TRBV7-4 and TRBJ2-5; 9 bases fit TRBD2. This CDR3 contains 17 residues. CDR1 is SGHVT, CDR2 SQSDAQ, per germline. The J segment lost 0 bases and the V segment lost 0 bases, leaving 5 bases of the junction unmatched. The CDR3 sequence is CASSLAVCGGDQETQYF. As DNA, the CDR3 is TGTGCCAGCAGCTTAGCTGTTTGCGGGGGGGACCAAGAGACCCAGTACTTC.

J is TRBJ2-5 and V is TRBV28; D ambiguous. Per germline, CDR1 MDHEN and CDR2 SYDVKM. Trimming cost V 4 bases and J 2 bases, with 8 bases left between them. The CDR3 is 13 amino acids. The CDR3 nucleotides read TGTGCCAGCAGTTCCTGGCCACAAGAGACCCAGTACTTC. Protein: CASSSWPQETQYF.

The chain carries TRBV2 and TRBJ1-1; D possibly corresponds to TRBD1 (5 bases). Germline assignment: CDR1 SNHLY and CDR2 FYNNEI. The CDR3 is 13 amino acids. The V end was cut by 8 bases, the J end by 7 bases, with 17 bases between. The CDR3 loop is CASQRTQTIEAFF. The CDR3 nucleotides are TGTGCCAGCCAGAGGACACAAACCATTGAAGCTTTCTTT.

J is TRBJ2-7 and V is TRBV5-1, with 8 nucleotides matching TRBD2. Germline lookup yields CDR1 SGHRS and CDR2 YFSETQ. J was trimmed by 4 bases and V by 0 bases; bases with no gene match: 3. The CDR3 has 14 amino acids. CDR3 nucleotide sequence: TGCGCCAGCAGCTTGGCAGCGGGAGCGTACGAGCAGTACTTC. Its protein is CASSLAAGAYEQYF. The variable domain in full, completed from reference TRBV5-1 and TRBJ2-7, reads KAGVTQTPRYLIKTRGQQVTLSCSPISGHRSVSWYQQTPGQGLQFLFEYFSETQRNKGNFPGRFSGRQFSNSRSEMNVSTLELGDSALYLCASSLAAGAYEQYFGPGTRLTVT.

The genes are TRBV5-4 and TRBJ2-1, with 8 bases matching TRBD2. The germline CDR1 and CDR2 sequences are SGHNT and YYREEE (reference sequence). This CDR3 spans 15 amino acids. Trimming cost V 2 bases and J 2 bases; bases outside gene matches: 3. This chain's CDR3 is CASSFFGRAYNEQFF. The CDR3 coding sequence is TGTGCCAGCAGCTTTTTCGGGAGGGCCTACAATGAGCAGTTCTTC.

This clonotype was detected only once. The chain employs TRBV7-2 and TRBJ2-7; D tentatively fits TRBD1 or TRBD2 (5 bases each). V gave up 5 bases and J gave up 5 bases, with 28 bases separating them. CDR1 is SGHTA and CDR2 is FQGNSA in the germline V gene. The CDR3 spans 18 residues. The CDR3 DNA is TGTGCCAGCAGCGATGAGGATTACGGGACGTTAAGGAAGGACGAGCAGTACTTC. Its translation is CASSDEDYGTLRKDEQYF. Drawing the rest from reference TRBV7-2 and TRBJ2-7, the complete variable domain is GAGVSQSPSNKVTEKGKDVELRCDPISGHTALYWYRQSLGQGLEFLIYFQGNSAPDKSGLPSDRFSAERTGGSVSTLTIQRTQQEDSAVYLCASSDEDYGTLRKDEQYFGPGTRLTVT.

The V call is TRBV29-1, the J call TRBJ2-1, with D hard to call. The germline V gene has CDR1 SQVTM and CDR2 ANQGSEA. CDR3 length: 12 amino acids. V gave up 3 bases and J gave up 5 bases, with 8 bases separating them. CDR3 bases: TGCAGCGTTGACGGCAGGAACAATGAGCAGTTCTTC. It specifies CSVDGRNNEQFF.

This clonotype was counted once. V and J are TRBV27 and TRBJ2-7, with 9 bases aligning to TRBD1. Germline trimming cut 6 bases from V and 7 bases from J; bases unmatched to any gene: 7. The CDR3 has 13 amino acids. Germline CDR1 and CDR2: MNHEY and SMNVEV (reference sequence). This chain's CDR3 is CASSTGTGYEQYF. In DNA form, the CDR3 reads TGTGCCAGCAGCACCGGGACAGGGTATGAGCAGTACTTC.

V gene TRBV3-1 combines with J gene TRBJ2-2; D might be TRBD2 (6 bases). The CDR3 covers 14 residues. The germline V gene has CDR1 LGHDT and CDR2 YNNKEL (reference sequence). The germline V and J ends were trimmed by 5 bases and 4 bases, with 11 bases remaining between them. CDR3 sequence reads: CASSNVGGTGELFF. As DNA, the CDR3 is TGTGCCAGCAGCAATGTCGGGGGCACCGGGGAGCTGTTTTTT.

V usage is TRBV27 and J usage is TRBJ2-7; 7 nucleotides match TRBD2. The germline CDR1 and CDR2 sequences are MNHEY and SMNVEV (reference sequence). Trimming removed 6 bases from V and 4 bases from J; junction bases left unmatched: 6. The CDR3 has 13 amino acids. The CDR3 here is CASRGVAGYEQYF. DNA of the CDR3: TGTGCCAGCAGAGGGGTAGCGGGTTACGAGCAGTACTTC.

The CDR3, as DNA: TGTGCCAGCAGTTACTCCCCGGGACAGACCTATGGCTACACCTTC. Its protein product is CASSYSPGQTYGYTF. The chain combines TRBV6-5 with TRBJ1-2, with TRBD1 matching 7 bases. In germline, CDR1 is MNHEY, CDR2 SVGAGI. This CDR3 spans 15 amino acids. V dropped 0 bases and J dropped 4; count of bases not matched to a gene: 5.

This chain joins TRBV20-1 and TRBJ2-3, with 9 positions matching TRBD2. The germline CDR1 and CDR2 sequences are DFQATT and SNEGSKA (reference sequence). The CDR3 contains 15 residues. J lost 2 bases, V lost 5 bases, and 8 bases had no gene match. The CDR3 is CSAAMEREVTDTQYF. The CDR3 nucleotides are TGCAGTGCTGCCATGGAGCGGGAGGTCACAGATACGCAGTATTTT.

The J gene is TRBJ2-2, the V gene TRBV29-1, with TRBD2 matching 10 bases. This CDR3 region has 16 residues. Germline values: CDR1 SQVTM, CDR2 ANQGSEA. Unmatched junction bases numbered 10, after V lost 5 bases and J lost 4 bases. The chain's CDR3 is CSVLDSSGGLTGELFF. The CDR3 nucleotides are TGCAGCGTTCTGGACTCTAGCGGGGGCCTCACCGGGGAGCTGTTTTTT.

The rearrangement joins TRBV7-9 to TRBJ2-7; 9 bases map to TRBD1. The CDR3 loop spans 15 amino acids. The germline gives CDR1 SEHNR, CDR2 FQNEAQ (reference sequence). Losses at the gene ends were 6 bases for V and 3 bases for J; bases not matched to a gene: 9. CDR3 bases: TGTGCCAGCAGTTCAACCGGGACAGGGAACTACGAGCAGTACTTC. Amino acids: CASSSTGTGNYEQYF.

The chain couples TRBV27 to TRBJ2-7, with 7 bases aligning to TRBD2. The CDR3 totals 15 residues. With 2 bases clipped from V and 2 bases from J, the junction kept 6 bases outside the gene matches. The germline V gene has CDR1 MNHEY and CDR2 SMNVEV (reference sequence). The CDR3 DNA reads as TGTGCCAGCAGTTTAGGCGGGAGTGCAACCTACGAGCAGTACTTC. As protein: CASSLGGSATYEQYF.

The V call is TRBV18, the J call TRBJ2-1, with unresolved D. CDR1 and CDR2 (germline): KGHSH, LQKENI. This CDR3 has 11 residues. Trimming pared 2 bases from V and 9 bases from J, leaving 5 bases between. CDR3 sequence (DNA): TGTGCCAGCTCACCAAGCAGTGAGCAGTTCTTC. It is translated as CASSPSSEQFF.

This sequence joins TRBV5-4 and TRBJ2-5; the D gene is possibly TRBD2 (5 bases). V was cut by 1 base and J by 5 bases, with 12 bases left in between. The CDR3 runs 14 residues. The germline CDR1 and CDR2 sequences are SGHNT and YYREEE (reference sequence). The CDR3 DNA reads as TGTGCCAGCAGCTTGAGGAAGGACTTGGAGACCCAGTACTTC. Protein product: CASSLRKDLETQYF.

Only one count was recorded for this clonotype. The V and J genes are TRBV19 and TRBJ1-1, with D perhaps matching TRBD1 (5 bases). The CDR3 has 13 residues. Trimming stripped 6 bases from V and 0 bases from J, with 8 bases between. CDR1 and CDR2 from the germline V gene are LNHDA and SQIVND (reference sequence). The CDR3, as DNA: TGTGCCAGTAGGTCGACAGTGAACACTGAAGCTTTCTTT. Amino acids: CASRSTVNTEAFF.

The chain joins TRBV7-3 to TRBJ2-1, with TRBD2 matching over 10 bases. The trim removed 7 bases at V and 4 bases at J, leaving 7 bases unmatched. The germline V gene has CDR1 SGHTA and CDR2 FQGTGA. The CDR3 is 15 residues long. CDR3 sequence reads: CASTQTSGAYNEQFF. The CDR3 DNA follows: TGTGCCAGCACCCAAACTAGCGGGGCTTACAATGAGCAGTTCTTC.

The DNA of the CDR3 is TGTGCCAGCAGCTTAGCGGCGGCTTCCTACGAGCAGTACTTC. Protein product: CASSLAAASYEQYF. The V and J genes are TRBV7-8 and TRBJ2-7, with D uncertain. The CDR3 runs 14 residues. Deletions cut 0 bases from V and 1 base from J, with 7 bases between. From germline, CDR1 is SGHVS and CDR2 FQNEAQ.

V gene TRBV2 combines with J gene TRBJ2-7, with a possible D match to TRBD1 (6 bases). CDR3 length: 14 amino acids. The ends were cut back, 6 bases at V and 7 bases at J, with 19 bases in the middle. Germline CDR1 SNHLY, CDR2 FYNNEI. CDR3 sequence reads: CASRTDSTYEEQYF. CDR3 nucleotide sequence: TGTGCCAGCAGGACGGACAGTACCTACGAAGAGCAGTACTTC.

CDR3 loop: CATSRTRLEPQHF. In DNA, the CDR3 is TGTGCCACCAGCAGGACACGTCTGGAGCCCCAGCATTTT. The gene calls are TRBV15 and TRBJ1-5; D remains ambiguous. The V end lost 3 bases, the J end lost 8 bases, and 11 bases lay between the germline ends. The CDR3 loop spans 13 amino acids. Germline assignment: CDR1 LNHNV and CDR2 YYDKDF (reference sequence).

CDR3 residues: CASSAGTGFAEQYF. The CDR3 DNA is TGTGCCAGCAGCGCCGGGACAGGGTTCGCCGAGCAGTACTTC. The chain links TRBV5-6 to TRBJ2-7, with 9 bases identical to TRBD1. V shed 4 bases, J shed 6 bases, and the junction held 8 bases outside the gene matches. Germline V gene lookup returns CDR1 SGHDT and CDR2 YYEEEE. The CDR3 contains 14 residues.